This passage covers 25 T cell receptor beta chains from one sample sequenced in a study of cytomegalovirus exposure and HLA in healthy donors. Clones were read by immunoSEQ multiplex PCR, and TCRdb kept only the in-frame ones, dropping some. The sample shows approximately 160,000 clones, 96% of them seen only once. The sequencing input was PBMCs. The source is a woman aged 18-29 years in good health and CMV-seronegative.

The chain employs TRBV6-5 and TRBJ2-7; D not certain. This CDR3 contains 15 residues. The V end was cut by 5 bases, the J end by 4 bases, with 18 bases between. The V gene's germline CDR1 is MNHEY and CDR2 SVGAGI. CDR3 in DNA: TGTGCCAGCAGTCCCCAAGGAGTAAGCCGATACGAGCAGTACTTC. It codes for CASSPQGVSRYEQYF.

This clone showed up just once. The J gene is TRBJ2-3, the V gene TRBV13; possible D gene TRBD2, 5 bases. The CDR3 consists of 12 residues. The V and J ends lost 3 bases and 6 bases respectively, with 7 bases between them. Germline values: CDR1 PRHDT, CDR2 FYEKMQ (reference sequence). The CDR3 is CASSFLADTQYF. CDR3 DNA: TGTGCCAGCAGCTTTTTAGCGGATACGCAGTATTTT. Variable domain in full (rest from reference TRBV13 and TRBJ2-3): AAGVIQSPRHLIKEKRETATLKCYPIPRHDTVYWYQQGPGQDPQFLISFYEKMQSDKGSIPDRFSAQQFSDYHSELNMSSLELGDSALYFCASSFLADTQYFGPGTRLTVL.

Details on this clone: This CDR3 is also generated by other DNA sequences in the sample. This sequence joins TRBV9 and TRBJ1-2; D remains ambiguous. Trimming cost V 0 bases and J 2 bases, with 5 bases left between them. Germline V gives CDR1 SGDLS, CDR2 YYNGEE. The CDR3 length is 13 residues. CDR3 sequence (DNA): TGTGCCAGCAGCGTAGGAGGGAACTATGGCTACACCTTC. As protein: CASSVGGNYGYTF.

This rearrangement joins TRBV7-2 to TRBJ2-2, with D tentatively TRBD1 (5 bases). CDR3 length equals 14 residues. CDR1 SGHTA and CDR2 FQGNSA come from the germline V gene. V lost 1 base and J lost 5, with 8 bases in between. The DNA for the CDR3 is TGTGCCAGCAGCTTAGGTCCAGGGACCGGGGAGCTGTTTTTT. This gives the protein CASSLGPGTGELFF.

The V gene is TRBV14, the J gene TRBJ1-3; D is ambiguous. Germline assignment: CDR1 SGHDN and CDR2 FVKESK. V lost 11 bases, J lost 0 bases, and 11 bases lay in between. The CDR3 contains 13 residues. The CDR3 reads CAEVQDSGNTIYF. CDR3 sequence (DNA): TGTGCCGAAGTACAAGACTCTGGAAACACCATATATTTT.

The rearrangement joins TRBV5-1 to TRBJ2-2, with 7 positions matching TRBD1. V was pared by 0 bases and J by 5 bases, with 4 bases of the junction left unmatched. Germline CDR1 reads SGHRS; CDR2 reads YFSETQ. This CDR3 comprises 15 residues. Here the CDR3 DNA reads TGCGCCAGCAGCTTGGTGACAGGGCCTACCGGGGAGCTGTTTTTT. Protein product: CASSLVTGPTGELFF.

The rearrangement links TRBV9 to TRBJ2-5, with D maybe TRBD1 (7 bases). The CDR3 sequence is 16 residues long. V lost 4 bases, J lost 2 bases, and 18 bases lay in between. The V gene's germline CDR1 is SGDLS and CDR2 YYNGEE. The CDR3 DNA sequence: TGTGCCAGCAGCTTATTCAGGGGGGCTGGGCAAGAGACCCAGTACTTC. This encodes CASSLFRGAGQETQYF.

V gene TRBV11-3 combines with J gene TRBJ1-4, with 7 bases identical to TRBD1. The CDR3 consists of 14 residues. V shed 7 bases and J 4 bases; nucleotides not matched to a gene: 6. The V gene's germline CDR1 is SGHNT and CDR2 YENEEA. Here the CDR3 DNA reads TGTGCCAGCACCTCTAGACAGGGTAATGAAAAACTGTTTTTT. As protein: CASTSRQGNEKLFF.

The V call is TRBV11-3, the J call TRBJ2-7; 10 bases agree with TRBD1. The CDR3 is 15 amino acids. Losses at the gene ends were 6 bases for V and 1 base for J; bases not matched to a gene: 6. Looked up from germline, CDR1 is SGHNT and CDR2 is YENEEA. CDR3 protein: CASRLPGQGSYEQYF. CDR3 nucleotide sequence: TGTGCCAGCAGACTACCGGGACAGGGGTCCTACGAGCAGTACTTC.

The rearrangement joins TRBV11-2 to TRBJ1-2; D is possibly TRBD1 (5 bases). CDR3 length equals 15 residues. V lost 5 bases and J 8 bases, leaving 21 bases between the germline ends. Per the germline V gene, CDR1 is SGHAT and CDR2 is FQNNGV. The CDR3 loop is CASSRTNGGVEGYTF. The DNA for the CDR3 is TGTGCCAGCAGCCGTACAAACGGGGGTGTCGAGGGCTACACCTTC. Complete variable domain (other parts from reference TRBV11-2 and TRBJ1-2): EAGVAQSPRYKIIEKRQSVAFWCNPISGHATLYWYQQILGQGPKLLIQFQNNGVVDDSQLPKDRFSAERLKGVDSTLKIQPAKLEDSAVYLCASSRTNGGVEGYTFGSGTRLTVV.

The gene calls are TRBV2 and TRBJ2-5, with TRBD1 matching over 11 bases. V lost 5 bases and J lost 2; bases outside the gene matches: 4. Germline V gene sequence: CDR1 SNHLY, CDR2 FYNNEI. This CDR3 has 15 amino acids. In DNA, the CDR3 is TGTGCCAGCAGTCGGGACAGGGGGTTACAAGAGACCCAGTACTTC. This translates into CASSRDRGLQETQYF.

V is TRBV19 and J is TRBJ2-1; 14 nucleotides agree with TRBD2. Germline trimming cut 2 bases from V and 6 bases from J; bases unmatched to any gene: 6. CDR3 length: 17 amino acids. Germline-derived CDR1 and CDR2 are LNHDA and SQIVND (reference sequence). CDR3 residues: CASSILTGTSGGNEQFF. CDR3 bases: TGTGCCAGTAGTATACTGACAGGGACTAGCGGGGGCAATGAGCAGTTCTTC.

The chain joins TRBV5-1 to TRBJ2-1; TRBD1 matches 9 bases. This CDR3 comprises 17 residues. Losses at the gene ends were 1 base for V and 7 bases for J; bases not matched to a gene: 12. Germline CDR1 and CDR2: SGHRS and YFSETQ. The CDR3 DNA sequence: TGCGCCAGCAGCTTGACACAGGGGGCTTTTATAGAGAATGAGCAGTTCTTC. Its translation: CASSLTQGAFIENEQFF.

This clone has only a few counts. The chain links TRBV14 to TRBJ2-7; the D gene is possibly TRBD2 (5 bases). Trimming removed 3 bases at V and 6 bases at J, with 18 bases between. This CDR3 contains 15 residues. Germline V CDR1 and CDR2: SGHDN, FVKESK. CDR3 protein: CASSQASLGVGEQYF. Here the CDR3 DNA reads TGTGCCAGCAGCCAGGCTAGCTTGGGTGTTGGCGAGCAGTACTTC.

The V call is TRBV25-1, the J call TRBJ2-5, with 7 bases lining up with TRBD2. CDR3 length: 16 amino acids. The V and J ends lost 4 bases and 10 bases, in that order; junction bases with no gene match: 18. CDR1 and CDR2 from the germline V gene are MGHDK and SYGVNS. CDR3: CASSGEAGRSLADQYF. The CDR3 region has the DNA TGTGCCAGCAGTGGGGAGGCGGGTAGGAGCCTAGCGGACCAGTACTTC.

The V gene is TRBV6-4, the J gene TRBJ1-2; 11 bases align to TRBD1. Germline values: CDR1 MRHNA, CDR2 SNTAGT. CDR3 length: 14 residues. J lost 4 bases, V lost 6 bases, and 4 bases had no gene match. The CDR3 region has the DNA TGTGCCAGCAGCAGGACAGGGGGCGGCTATGGCTACACCTTC. It codes for CASSRTGGGYGYTF.

The rearrangement links TRBV30 to TRBJ1-1; no definite D call. CDR3 length: 14 residues. Germline V gives CDR1 GTSNPN, CDR2 SVGIG (reference sequence). The germline V and J ends were trimmed by 0 bases and 0 bases, with 8 bases remaining between them. The CDR3, as DNA: TGTGCCTGGAGTGTGGAGATAATGAACACTGAAGCTTTCTTT. It encodes CAWSVEIMNTEAFF.

The chain has TRBV5-1 and TRBJ2-1; 7 bases line up with TRBD2. The germline V gene has CDR1 SGHRS and CDR2 YFSETQ. The CDR3 is 13 amino acids. V was pared by 1 base and J by 8 bases, with 3 bases of the junction left unmatched. The CDR3 DNA reads as TGCGCCAGCAGCTTGTCGGGGAGGGATGAGCAGTTCTTC. It codes for CASSLSGRDEQFF. Supplemented by reference TRBV5-1 and TRBJ2-1, the full variable domain reads KAGVTQTPRYLIKTRGQQVTLSCSPISGHRSVSWYQQTPGQGLQFLFEYFSETQRNKGNFPGRFSGRQFSNSRSEMNVSTLELGDSALYLCASSLSGRDEQFFGPGTRLTVL.

The V gene is TRBV6-5, the J gene TRBJ1-2; D call uncertain. V was clipped by 6 bases and J by 1 base, with 6 bases between them. Germline V gene lookup returns CDR1 MNHEY and CDR2 SVGAGI. The CDR3 is 12 amino acids. The CDR3 reads CASRQNNYGYTF. CDR3 bases: TGTGCCAGCAGACAGAATAACTATGGCTACACCTTC.

This clone was picked up one time. The V and J genes are TRBV7-8 and TRBJ1-1; 7 nucleotides agree with TRBD1. V lost 4 bases and J lost 9; bases outside the gene matches: 8. CDR1 is SGHVS and CDR2 is FQNEAQ in the germline V gene. This CDR3 comprises 13 residues. The CDR3 nucleotides read TGTGCCAGCAGCTCCGCAAGGGACAGCCAAGCTTTCTTT. As protein: CASSSARDSQAFF.

The gene calls are TRBV27 and TRBJ1-4; 9 nucleotides agree with TRBD1. The CDR3 contains 13 residues. With 5 bases clipped from V and 10 bases from J, the junction kept 5 bases outside the gene matches. Germline V gene data show CDR1 as MNHEY and CDR2 as SMNVEV (reference sequence). CDR3 bases: TGTGCCAGCAGTACAGGGGGCGTCGGAAAACTGTTTTTT. Its translation is CASSTGGVGKLFF.

This rearrangement joins TRBV7-9 to TRBJ2-7, with a weak D call TRBD1 (7 bases). This CDR3 comprises 14 residues. Per germline, CDR1 SEHNR and CDR2 FQNEAQ (reference sequence). V lost 4 bases and J lost 2, with 12 bases in between. CDR3 residues: CASSSGDSPYEQYF. CDR3 bases: TGTGCCAGCAGCTCGGGGGACAGCCCCTACGAGCAGTACTTC.

The genes are TRBV9 and TRBJ1-1; D is unclear. V was cut by 5 bases and J by 1 base, with 9 bases left in between. The germline V gene has CDR1 SGDLS and CDR2 YYNGEE. The CDR3 is 13 residues long. CDR3 DNA: TGTGCCAGCAGGGGAGCCGGGAACACTGAAGCTTTCTTT. It encodes CASRGAGNTEAFF.

The chain carries TRBV5-1 and TRBJ2-1; TRBD2 matches 7 bases. Trimming removed 2 bases from V and 10 bases from J; junction bases left unmatched: 6. This CDR3 comprises 13 residues. The germline V gene has CDR1 SGHRS and CDR2 YFSETQ. The CDR3 nucleotides are TGCGCCAGCAGCTTATTAGGGGAGGGGGAGCAGTTCTTC. It codes for CASSLLGEGEQFF.

This sequence joins TRBV6-1 and TRBJ2-7; D is perhaps TRBD2 (5 bases). Trimming took 0 bases from V and 0 from J, leaving 12 bases between them. The CDR3 is made up of 16 amino acids. In germline, CDR1 is MNHNS, CDR2 SASEGT. CDR3 DNA: TGTGCCAGCAGTGAAGCGTCGGGGTTTTTCTCCTACGAGCAGTACTTC. Translated: CASSEASGFFSYEQYF.